This entry lists 13 T cell receptor beta chains sequenced from one sample in a study of T cell responses to AZD1222 COVID-19 vaccine (dated by TCRdb to the early 2020s). Reading the label with the study, this specimen's time point is: baseline before first vaccination. Library creation used the immunoSEQ multiplex PCR assay. TCRdb took this table from immuneACCESS and kept in-frame rearrangements with V and J called. Such tables lack part of the clones; where checked against another copy, unresolved V genes explain under half of the gap, and the rest is unexplained. Here the sample has almost 65,000 clones; about four fifths occur a single time. Jointly, the top ten make up 6.5% to 8% of the sample. Sequenced here: peripheral blood, sampled on day 0 of AZD1222 vaccination. The receptors were gathered from an adult in good health.

The chain links TRBV6-5 to TRBJ1-2, with D hard to call. The germline V gene has CDR1 MNHEY and CDR2 SVGAGI. V lost 6 bases, J lost 2 bases, and 13 bases lay in between. The CDR3 covers 14 residues. The CDR3 loop reads CASSLYTENYGYTF. The CDR3 coding sequence is TGTGCCAGCAGCCTTTACACAGAAAACTATGGCTACACCTTC.

The chain recombines TRBV4-1 with TRBJ2-7; maybe TRBD1 (6 bases). The germline CDR1 and CDR2 sequences are MGHRA and YSYEKL. Trimming pared 1 base from V and 6 bases from J, leaving 16 bases between. The CDR3 runs 15 residues. For the CDR3, the DNA is TGCGCCAGCAGCCAAGTCGCAGGGGCCCCTACCGAGCAGTACTTC. Translating it yields CASSQVAGAPTEQYF.

CDR3 sequence: CASRDGQGSEKLFF. The CDR3 DNA reads TGTGCCAGCAGGGACGGACAGGGTAGTGAAAAACTGTTTTTT. This rearrangement joins TRBV6-5 to TRBJ1-4; TRBD1 matches 8 bases. The CDR3 totals 14 residues. Germline V CDR1 and CDR2: MNHEY, SVGAGI. Trimming removed 6 bases from V and 7 bases from J; junction bases left unmatched: 7.

A single count supports this clone. Other DNA sequences from this sample encode an identical CDR3 as well. This chain connects TRBV19 to TRBJ1-6, with 10 bases fitting TRBD1. Germline loops: CDR1 LNHDA, CDR2 SQIVND (reference sequence). The CDR3 runs 13 residues. V shed 7 bases and J 10 bases; nucleotides not matched to a gene: 4. CDR3 residues: CASIGTGASPLHF. The CDR3 DNA reads TGTGCCAGTATCGGGACAGGGGCATCACCCCTCCACTTT.

The chain uses TRBV19 and TRBJ1-2; D ambiguous. Germline V gene lookup returns CDR1 LNHDA and CDR2 SQIVND (reference sequence). The CDR3 is 11 amino acids. With 8 bases removed from V and 0 bases from J, the gap between germline ends came to 4 bases. Here the CDR3 reads CASGANYGYTF. The CDR3 nucleotides read TGTGCCAGTGGGGCTAACTATGGCTACACCTTC.

V gene TRBV6-5 combines with J gene TRBJ1-1; D ambiguous. V dropped 5 bases and J dropped 1 base, with 11 bases sitting between them. In germline, CDR1 is MNHEY, CDR2 SVGAGI. This CDR3 is built from 14 residues. The CDR3: CASSRASGNTEAFF. Here the CDR3 DNA reads TGTGCCAGCAGTCGAGCGAGCGGGAACACTGAAGCTTTCTTT.

V gene TRBV6-6 combines with J gene TRBJ2-7, with TRBD1 matching over 10 bases. The germline CDR1 and CDR2 sequences are MNHNY and SVGAGI (reference sequence). The CDR3 covers 15 residues. The V segment lost 7 bases and the J segment 1 base; nucleotides outside the gene matches: 7. In nucleotides, the CDR3 is TGTGCCAGCACCGACAGGGGGCTTAGATCCTACGAGCAGTACTTC. Protein product: CASTDRGLRSYEQYF.

The chain joins TRBV3-1 (or the pseudogene TRBV3-2) to TRBJ2-3, with D possibly matching TRBD2 (7 bases). V was clipped by 1 base and J by 2 bases, with 19 bases between them. The germline V gene has CDR1 LGHDT and CDR2 YNNKEL (reference sequence). This CDR3 comprises 18 residues. In DNA, the CDR3 is TGTGCCAGCAGCCAAGCCCCCGGTGCGGGGGCCAACACAGATACGCAGTATTTT. It encodes CASSQAPGAGANTDTQYF.

This chain connects TRBV19 to TRBJ1-3; D perhaps matches TRBD1 (5 bases). Per the germline V gene, CDR1 is LNHDA and CDR2 is SQIVND (reference sequence). This CDR3 has 14 amino acids. Trimming stripped 6 bases from V and 0 bases from J, with 9 bases between. The CDR3 sequence: CASRWTHSGNTIYF. CDR3 nucleotides: TGTGCCAGTAGGTGGACACACTCTGGAAACACCATATATTTT.

The chain joins TRBV29-1 to TRBJ1-1; D perhaps matches TRBD1 (5 bases). Germline values: CDR1 SQVTM, CDR2 ANQGSEA. Trimming cost V 3 bases and J 4 bases, with 9 bases left between them. The CDR3 spans 12 residues. The CDR3 loop is CSVDKGTTEAFF. As DNA, the CDR3 is TGCAGCGTTGACAAGGGGACCACTGAAGCTTTCTTT.

This chain joins TRBV9 and TRBJ2-1; D might be TRBD1 or TRBD2, each matching 6 bases. CDR3 length: 12 residues. Germline-derived CDR1 and CDR2 are SGDLS and YYNGEE. V dropped 3 bases and J dropped 8 bases, with 9 bases sitting between them. Here the CDR3 reads CASSAGGHEQFF. For the CDR3, the DNA is TGTGCCAGCAGCGCCGGGGGCCATGAGCAGTTCTTC. Using reference TRBV9 and TRBJ2-1 for the parts outside the CDR3, the full variable domain is DSGVTQTPKHLITATGQRVTLRCSPRSGDLSVYWYQQSLDQGLQFLIQYYNGEERAKGNILERFSAQQFPDLHSELNLSSLELGDSALYFCASSAGGHEQFFGPGTRLTVL.

V gene TRBV5-4 combines with J gene TRBJ2-3; TRBD2 aligns across 7 bases. The CDR3 has 15 residues. V dropped 4 bases and J dropped 4; count of bases not matched to a gene: 9. Looked up from germline, CDR1 is SGHNT and CDR2 is YYREEE (reference sequence). The CDR3 reads CASSPRTSGSDTQYF. The CDR3 DNA reads TGTGCCAGCAGCCCAAGGACTAGTGGCTCAGATACGCAGTATTTT.

The rearrangement uses TRBV5-1 and TRBJ1-6; D is possibly TRBD1 (5 bases). Germline CDR1 is SGHRS and CDR2 is YFSETQ. The CDR3 is 19 amino acids. Deletions cut 0 bases from V and 0 bases from J, with 16 bases between. The CDR3: CASSLAGRAGSSYNSPLHF. CDR3 DNA: TGCGCCAGCAGCTTGGCCGGGCGGGCAGGGAGCTCCTATAATTCACCCCTCCACTTT.